The 17 T cell receptor beta chains below come from one sample, sequenced in a study of radiation and T cells in renal cell carcinoma. The time point: blood 4 weeks post-SBRT, at nephrectomy. Treatment indicated: 15 Gy SBRT to primary tumor, nephrectomy 4 weeks later. Method: immunoSEQ multiplex PCR; TCRdb's copy keeps in-frame clones and lacks some. The table shows around 64,000 clones, with roughly 80% occurring only once. The sample consisted of blood, taken from a patient whose treatment included radiotherapy and nephrectomy. The receptors here all came from a man aged 60-69 years with renal cell carcinoma.

This chain links TRBV11-3 with TRBJ2-3; a possible D gene is TRBD1 (6 bases). The CDR3 has 17 residues. Germline V gene lookup returns CDR1 SGHNT and CDR2 YENEEA. Trimming left V 2 bases short and J 0 bases short, with 15 bases between. This chain's CDR3 is CASSLNTGMTSTDTQYF. CDR3 DNA: TGTGCCAGCAGCTTAAACACAGGGATGACTAGCACAGATACGCAGTATTTT.

The chain links TRBV7-6 to TRBJ2-1, with 10 bases identical to TRBD1. Germline V gene lookup returns CDR1 SGHVS and CDR2 FNYEAQ. The trim removed 5 bases at V and 6 bases at J, leaving 1 base unmatched. This CDR3 is built from 13 residues. CDR3: CASSRDRGNEQFF. The CDR3 nucleotides read TGTGCCAGCAGCCGGGACAGGGGCAATGAGCAGTTCTTC.

This chain joins TRBV10-3 and TRBJ2-2; D not certain. V dropped 3 bases and J dropped 2 bases, with 10 bases sitting between them. The CDR3 spans 15 residues. Germline assignment: CDR1 ENHRY and CDR2 SYGVKD. In DNA, the CDR3 is TGTGCCATCAGTGATCCGACATTAAACACCGGGGAGCTGTTTTTT. Its translation is CAISDPTLNTGELFF.

The chain joins TRBV11-2 to TRBJ2-3; TRBD2 aligns across 12 bases. CDR1 is SGHAT, CDR2 FQNNGV, per germline. The CDR3 is made up of 16 amino acids. Unmatched junction bases numbered 2, after V lost 1 base and J lost 3 bases. The CDR3 DNA reads as TGTGCCAGCAGCTTAGGACTAGCGGGGGTGACAGATACGCAGTATTTT. It yields the protein CASSLGLAGVTDTQYF. The whole variable domain, filled in from reference TRBV11-2 and TRBJ2-3, reads EAGVAQSPRYKIIEKRQSVAFWCNPISGHATLYWYQQILGQGPKLLIQFQNNGVVDDSQLPKDRFSAERLKGVDSTLKIQPAKLEDSAVYLCASSLGLAGVTDTQYFGPGTRLTVL.

This chain connects TRBV19 to TRBJ2-2; no definite D call. The germline CDR1 and CDR2 sequences are LNHDA and SQIVND (reference sequence). This CDR3 is 13 amino acids long. The V gene lost 3 bases and the J gene lost 4 bases, with 6 bases spanning the gap. The CDR3 bases are TGTGCCAGTAGTATCTGGAGCACCGGGGAGCTGTTTTTT. It codes for CASSIWSTGELFF.

With regard to this clone: Other DNA sequences in the sample encode the same CDR3. The chain recombines TRBV5-1 with TRBJ1-4; D ambiguous. Per germline, CDR1 SGHRS and CDR2 YFSETQ. V lost 2 bases and J lost 1, with 6 bases in between. The CDR3 contains 14 residues. The CDR3 DNA reads TGCGCCAGCAGCTTCCGGGGAACTAATGAAAAACTGTTTTTT. This codes for CASSFRGTNEKLFF.

Note on this clone: At one boundary the junction diverges from the germline segment, which might be a read error. This chain uses TRBV6-5 with TRBJ1-1; no reliable D call. This CDR3 has 14 amino acids. Looked up from germline, CDR1 is MNHEY and CDR2 is SVGAGI. As DNA, the CDR3 is TGTGCCAGCAGTTACAGCCAGATGAACACTGAAGCTCTCTTT. This encodes CASSYSQMNTEALF.

In its sample, this clone was seen a few times. The chain joins TRBV6-6 to TRBJ2-2; 8 bases are shared with TRBD2. Germline values: CDR1 MNHNY, CDR2 SVGAGI (reference sequence). The CDR3 covers 15 residues. J gave up 1 base and V 7 bases, and 5 bases lay outside the gene matches. The CDR3 DNA reads TGTGCCAGCAAGAGGGCGGGAGGGAACACCGGGGAGCTGTTTTTT. Translating it yields CASKRAGGNTGELFF.

The chain recombines TRBV5-1 with TRBJ1-4; D remains ambiguous. The CDR3 consists of 15 residues. Germline loops: CDR1 SGHRS, CDR2 YFSETQ. Trimming took off 0 bases at V and 0 bases at J, with 6 bases between the two ends. This CDR3 is CASSLEWATNEKLFF. The CDR3 bases are TGCGCCAGCAGCTTGGAATGGGCAACTAATGAAAAACTGTTTTTT.

The table lists this clone with a count of one. The chain couples TRBV6-5 to TRBJ1-2, with D perhaps matching TRBD1 (6 bases). In germline, CDR1 is MNHEY, CDR2 SVGAGI. CDR3 length: 13 amino acids. V was cut by 6 bases and J by 6 bases, with 14 bases left in between. Here the CDR3 DNA reads TGTGCCAGCAGGGCTGGGGGGGCAAATGGCTACACCTTC. It specifies CASRAGGANGYTF.

This clone was counted a single time. This sequence joins TRBV18 and TRBJ1-5, with 7 nucleotides matching TRBD1. CDR1 and CDR2 from the germline V gene are KGHSH and LQKENI. The CDR3 is made up of 13 amino acids. V was pared by 4 bases and J by 6 bases, with 3 bases of the junction left unmatched. The CDR3 DNA reads as TGTGCCAGCTCACAGGGGGCCGGTCAGCCCCAGCATTTT. Residues: CASSQGAGQPQHF.

V usage is TRBV20-1 and J usage is TRBJ2-3; D call uncertain. V lost 0 bases and J lost 6, with 4 bases in between. This CDR3 is 11 amino acids long. Germline loops: CDR1 DFQATT, CDR2 SNEGSKA (reference sequence). The CDR3 sequence: CSARDRDTQYF. The CDR3 DNA reads as TGCAGTGCTAGAGATCGGGATACGCAGTATTTT.

V usage is TRBV5-5 and J usage is TRBJ2-7; D is possibly TRBD1 (6 bases). Trimming shortened V by 0 bases and J by 6 bases, and 7 bases separated the two germline ends. The CDR3 totals 12 residues. Germline CDR1 SGHKS, CDR2 YYEKEE (reference sequence). The DNA of the CDR3 is TGTGCCAGCAGCTTGGACAGGGTCGAGCAGTACTTC. Amino acids: CASSLDRVEQYF.

The V and J genes are TRBV9 and TRBJ2-3; 8 bases map to TRBD2. This CDR3 comprises 15 residues. J lost 3 bases, V lost 4 bases, and 7 bases had no gene match. Germline CDR1 reads SGDLS; CDR2 reads YYNGEE. This CDR3 is CASSRRGGETDTQYF. The CDR3 region has the DNA TGTGCCAGCAGCAGACGGGGGGGCGAGACAGATACGCAGTATTTT. The whole variable domain, filled in from reference TRBV9 and TRBJ2-3, reads DSGVTQTPKHLITATGQRVTLRCSPRSGDLSVYWYQQSLDQGLQFLIQYYNGEERAKGNILERFSAQQFPDLHSELNLSSLELGDSALYFCASSRRGGETDTQYFGPGTRLTVL.

The rearrangement uses TRBV30 and TRBJ2-1, with D perhaps matching TRBD2 (5 bases). Deletions cut 0 bases from V and 8 bases from J, with 17 bases between. Germline V gene lookup returns CDR1 GTSNPN and CDR2 SVGIG (reference sequence). There are 15 residues in the CDR3. This CDR3 is CAWSVMSGGRDEQFF. The CDR3 region has the DNA TGTGCCTGGAGTGTAATGAGCGGAGGAAGGGATGAGCAGTTCTTC.

The chain couples TRBV10-1 to TRBJ2-2, with TRBD1 identical over 7 bases. In germline, CDR1 is WNHNN, CDR2 SYGVQD (reference sequence). Trimming cost V 5 bases and J 4 bases; bases outside gene matches: 4. The CDR3 contains 14 residues. This CDR3 is CASSTTGRTGELFF. DNA of the CDR3: TGCGCCAGCAGTACGACAGGGCGCACCGGGGAGCTGTTTTTT.

This clone has a handful of counts. This rearrangement joins TRBV6-1 to TRBJ2-2; D is undetermined. V was cut by 6 bases and J by 3 bases, with 5 bases left in between. The CDR3 contains 12 residues. Germline V gene sequence: CDR1 MNHNS, CDR2 SASEGT. The CDR3 reads CASSGHTGELFF. The CDR3 DNA follows: TGTGCCAGCAGCGGACACACCGGGGAGCTGTTTTTT.